This TCR beta chain came from a study of shared clonotypes between healthy human individuals. General study results and limits: A handful of donors held about 5% of naive CD4 clonotypes in common.

In the case of this clone: What it binds is unknown. This specimen includes other DNA sequences encoding the same CDR3.

The table came from immunoSEQ multiplex PCR; TCRdb's copy has only in-frame clones and leaves some out. The sample shows about 2.3 million clones, just under 95% of them seen only once. Partitioning of CD4+ cells yielded a CD45RA+ naive subset and a CD45RA-negative memory subset. This CDR3 contains 14 residues. CDR1 and CDR2 from the germline V gene are SNHLY and FYNNEI. With 11 bases clipped from V and 0 bases from J, the junction kept 7 bases outside the gene matches. The chain couples TRBV2 to TRBJ2-1; 7 bases are a match to TRBD2. Specimen: naive CD4+ T cells from PBMCs. The subset here: CD45RA+ positively selected. This receptor was identified in a man between 18 and 35 years old in good health. Some clones in this sample may be carry-over from other donors' samples. The CDR3 here is CASGRGSSYNEQFF. DNA for the CDR3: TGTGCCTCGGGGCGGGGGAGCTCCTACAATGAGCAGTTCTTC.